This record concerns one T cell receptor (beta chain) sequence. This entry is derived from a study of blood T cell repertoires in COVID-19. The length of the CDR3 is 20 residues. CDR1 is PRHDT, CDR2 FYEKMQ, per germline (reference sequence). Deletions cut 5 bases from V and 6 bases from J, with 35 bases between. Living in 20 to 30 US areas, the participants were between 18 and 89 years of age. Assignment of participants to cohorts was predicated upon participant-reported clinical history. Symptom resolution, clearance, or two negative PCRs marked donors in Cohort 3 as recovered. Some clones are missing from TCRdb's copy, which holds only in-frame ones; the method was immunoSEQ multiplex PCR. The sample lists 180,000 or so clones, around 80% occurring once.

The rearrangement joins TRBV13 to TRBJ2-7; the D gene is possibly TRBD1 (6 bases). The receptor was derived from a man aged 45 to 65 who had recovered from COVID-19. The sample taken for sequencing was PBMCs or T cells enriched from blood (not recorded which). The CDR3 protein is CASSNPSGRIGGKGWSEQYF. The CDR3 region has the DNA TGTGCCAGCAGCAATCCTTCGGGACGGATAGGGGGAAAGGGGTGGTCCGAGCAGTACTTC.